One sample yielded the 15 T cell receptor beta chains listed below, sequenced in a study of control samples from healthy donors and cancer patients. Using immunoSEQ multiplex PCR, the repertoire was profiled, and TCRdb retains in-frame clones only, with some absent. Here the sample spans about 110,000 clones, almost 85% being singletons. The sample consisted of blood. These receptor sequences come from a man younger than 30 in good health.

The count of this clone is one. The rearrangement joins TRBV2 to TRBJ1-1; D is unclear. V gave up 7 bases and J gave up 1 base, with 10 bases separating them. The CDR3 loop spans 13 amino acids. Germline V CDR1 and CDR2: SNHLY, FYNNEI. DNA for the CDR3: TGTGCCAGCACCCTCCTCTGGAACACTGAAGCTTTCTTT. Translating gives CASTLLWNTEAFF.

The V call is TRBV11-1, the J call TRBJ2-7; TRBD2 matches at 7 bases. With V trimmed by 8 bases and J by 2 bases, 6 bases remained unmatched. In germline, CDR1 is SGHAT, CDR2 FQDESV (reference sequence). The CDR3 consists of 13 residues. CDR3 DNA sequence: TGTGCCAGCGCAGAGCGGGGACCCTACGAGCAGTACTTC. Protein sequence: CASAERGPYEQYF.

The CDR3 bases are TGCAGCGTTGTATTTCGGGAGGACAGGGTTGAAAAACTGTTTTTT. It codes for CSVVFREDRVEKLFF. The chain couples TRBV29-1 to TRBJ1-4, with 8 positions matching TRBD1. Per germline, CDR1 SQVTM and CDR2 ANQGSEA. The CDR3 totals 15 residues. The V segment lost 4 bases and the J segment 7 bases; nucleotides outside the gene matches: 11.

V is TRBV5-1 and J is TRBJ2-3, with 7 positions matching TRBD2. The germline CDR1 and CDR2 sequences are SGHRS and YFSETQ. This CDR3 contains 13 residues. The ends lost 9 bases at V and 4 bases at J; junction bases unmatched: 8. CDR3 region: CATKGREPDTQYF. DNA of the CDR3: TGCGCCACCAAGGGGAGGGAGCCAGATACGCAGTATTTT. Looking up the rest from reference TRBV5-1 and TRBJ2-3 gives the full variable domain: KAGVTQTPRYLIKTRGQQVTLSCSPISGHRSVSWYQQTPGQGLQFLFEYFSETQRNKGNFPGRFSGRQFSNSRSEMNVSTLELGDSALYLCATKGREPDTQYFGPGTRLTVL.

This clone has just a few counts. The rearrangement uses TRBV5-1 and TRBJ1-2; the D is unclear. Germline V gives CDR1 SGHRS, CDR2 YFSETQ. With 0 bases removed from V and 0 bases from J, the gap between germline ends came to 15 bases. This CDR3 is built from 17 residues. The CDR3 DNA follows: TGCGCCAGCAGCTTGGCCATGTCTGTACTCACTAACTATGGCTACACCTTC. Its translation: CASSLAMSVLTNYGYTF.

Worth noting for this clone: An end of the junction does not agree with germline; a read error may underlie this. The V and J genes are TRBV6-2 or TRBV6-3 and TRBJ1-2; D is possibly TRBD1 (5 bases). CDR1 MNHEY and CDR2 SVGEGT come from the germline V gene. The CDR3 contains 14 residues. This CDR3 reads CASSLAGHPGIAAF. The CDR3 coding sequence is TGTGCCAGCAGTTTGGCCGGACACCCTGGTATAGCCGCCTTC.

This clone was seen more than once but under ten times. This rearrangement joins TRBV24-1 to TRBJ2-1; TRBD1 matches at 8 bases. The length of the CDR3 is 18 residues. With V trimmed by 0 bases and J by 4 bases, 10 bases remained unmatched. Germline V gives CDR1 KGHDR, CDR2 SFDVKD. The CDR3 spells CATSDLQGNRGEYNEQFF. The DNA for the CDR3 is TGTGCCACCAGTGATTTGCAGGGTAACAGGGGGGAATACAATGAGCAGTTCTTC.

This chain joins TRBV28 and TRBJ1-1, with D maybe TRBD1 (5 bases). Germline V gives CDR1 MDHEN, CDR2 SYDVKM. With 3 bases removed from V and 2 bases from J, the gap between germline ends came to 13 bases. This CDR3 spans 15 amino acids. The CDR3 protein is CASSFPRQLNTEAFF. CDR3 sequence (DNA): TGTGCCAGCAGTTTTCCGAGACAGCTCAACACTGAAGCTTTCTTT.

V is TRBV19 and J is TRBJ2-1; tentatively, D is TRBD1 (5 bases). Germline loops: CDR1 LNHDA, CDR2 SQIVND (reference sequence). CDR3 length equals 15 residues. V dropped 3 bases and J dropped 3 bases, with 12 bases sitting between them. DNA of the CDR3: TGTGCCAGTAGTATGGTCACAGGCAACTACAATGAGCAGTTCTTC. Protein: CASSMVTGNYNEQFF.

CDR3 protein: CASSEWGPSYNEQFF. CDR3 DNA sequence: TGTGCCAGCAGTGAATGGGGACCGTCCTACAATGAGCAGTTCTTC. This sequence joins TRBV2 and TRBJ2-1; D may correspond to TRBD1 or TRBD2 (5 bases each). The CDR3 consists of 15 residues. In germline, CDR1 is SNHLY, CDR2 FYNNEI. V lost 2 bases to trimming and J lost 1 base, with 9 bases between them.

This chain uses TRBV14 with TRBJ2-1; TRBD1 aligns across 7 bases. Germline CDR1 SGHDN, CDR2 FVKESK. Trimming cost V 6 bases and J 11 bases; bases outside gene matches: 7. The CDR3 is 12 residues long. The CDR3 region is CASSPKGAKQFF. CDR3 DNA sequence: TGTGCCAGCAGTCCAAAGGGGGCTAAGCAGTTCTTC. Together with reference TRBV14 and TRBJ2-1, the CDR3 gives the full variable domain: EAGVTQFPSHSVIEKGQTVTLRCDPISGHDNLYWYRRVMGKEIKFLLHFVKESKQDESGMPNNRFLAERTGGTYSTLKVQPAELEDSGVYFCASSPKGAKQFFGPGTRLTVL.

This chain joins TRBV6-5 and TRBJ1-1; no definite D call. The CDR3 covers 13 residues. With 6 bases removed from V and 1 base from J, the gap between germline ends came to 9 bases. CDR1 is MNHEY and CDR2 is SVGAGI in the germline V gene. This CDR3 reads CASRIKGNTEAFF. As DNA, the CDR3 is TGTGCCAGCAGGATAAAGGGGAACACTGAAGCTTTCTTT.

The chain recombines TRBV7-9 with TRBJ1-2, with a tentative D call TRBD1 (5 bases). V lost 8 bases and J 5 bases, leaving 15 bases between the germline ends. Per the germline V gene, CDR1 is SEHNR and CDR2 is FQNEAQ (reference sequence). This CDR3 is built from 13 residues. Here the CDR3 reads CASGLGEAYGYTF. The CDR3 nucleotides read TGTGCCAGCGGACTAGGGGAGGCATATGGCTACACCTTC.

The CDR3 DNA follows: TGTGCCAGCAGTGAAGGGCCCGAGCAGTACGTC. This codes for CASSEGPEQYV. V and J are TRBV6-1 and TRBJ2-7; no clear D gene. In germline, CDR1 is MNHNS, CDR2 SASEGT. The V and J ends lost 1 base and 6 bases respectively, with 4 bases between them. This CDR3 has 11 residues.

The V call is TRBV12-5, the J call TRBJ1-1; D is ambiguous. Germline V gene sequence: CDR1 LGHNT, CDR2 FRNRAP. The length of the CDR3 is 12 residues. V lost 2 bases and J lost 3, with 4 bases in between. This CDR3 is CASGLWDTEAFF. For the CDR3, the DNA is TGTGCTAGTGGTTTGTGGGACACTGAAGCTTTCTTT.